This T cell receptor (beta chain) comes out of a study of OX40 agonist ivuxolimab in advanced cancers. Profiling relied on immunoSEQ multiplex PCR, and the TCRdb table lists in-frame clones only, not all of them. The sample has under 20,000 clones, 82% seen once. Study-wide findings and caveats: The antigens recognized by the expanded peripheral T cells, that is their antigen specificity, were not determined. Relatively little clonal expansion, among the lowest observed, appeared in partial responders at 0.1-3.0 mg/kg.

To note about this clone: Its antigen is undetermined.

V was cut by 5 bases and J by 6 bases, with 14 bases left in between. The V gene's germline CDR1 is SGHTA and CDR2 FQGNSA. The CDR3 loop spans 14 amino acids. The source was CD4+ or CD8+ T cells sorted from blood, collected in a trial of the OX40 agonist ivuxolimab. This clonotype was obtained from an adult with an advanced solid tumor such as melanoma, head and neck, liver or kidney cancer. V and J are TRBV7-2 and TRBJ1-5, with D perhaps matching TRBD1 (5 bases). CDR3 sequence (DNA): TGTGCCAGCAGCCCGACAGACATCGCTCAGCCCCAGCATTTT. Protein: CASSPTDIAQPQHF.